Given below is one T cell receptor (beta chain) in context. CDR1 SGHNT and CDR2 YYREEE come from the germline V gene (reference sequence). V lost 4 bases, J lost 2 bases, and 12 bases lay in between. The CDR3 length is 14 residues. Sequencing was performed with immunoSEQ multiplex PCR; in TCRdb, only in-frame clones are kept and a portion is missing. This sample yields 170,000 or so clones, of which about nine tenths are seen a single time; roughly 2.8% belongs to the top ten. The sample originates from a study of T cell responses to AZD1222 COVID-19 vaccine. The specimen comprised peripheral blood, sampled on day 0 of AZD1222 vaccination. This chain uses TRBV5-4 with TRBJ1-1; a weak D match, TRBD1 (5 bases). The clonotype was recovered from an adult in good health. DNA for the CDR3: TGTGCCAGCAGCAAAACGACAGACAACACTGAAGCTTTCTTT. Residues: CASSKTTDNTEAFF. The variable domain in full, completed from reference TRBV5-4 and TRBJ1-1, reads ETGVTQSPTHLIKTRGQQVTLRCSSQSGHNTVSWYQQALGQGPQFIFQYYREEENGRGNFPPRFSGLQFPNYSSELNVNALELDDSALYLCASSKTTDNTEAFFGQGTRLTVV.